This T cell receptor (beta chain) was retrieved from a study of human T cells and chemical hapten exposure. Overall study results and limits: Unchanged with DPC sensitization were TCRs above 1 in 1000 frequency. Expanded TCRs created a significantly greater count of big CDR3 similarity clusters than controls did.

This clonotype has a handful of counts. Its antigen is not identified. Documented time point: patch test 3, about 24 weeks after DPC sensitization. Treatment given: therapeutic diphenylcyclopropenone sensitization with weekly scalp DPC. Trimming pared 1 base from V and 4 bases from J, leaving 7 bases between. There are 13 residues in the CDR3. Germline V gene lookup returns CDR1 SGHDN and CDR2 FVKESK. TCRdb re-analysed the RACE reads in MiXCR, keeping a single row per CDR3 protein. The sample carries more than 150,000 distinct CDR3 sequences, 24% recorded once. The sample in question was whole blood, obtained in connection with sensitization to the hapten diphenylcyclopropenone (DPC). The chain has TRBV14 and TRBJ1-2; D unresolved. This sequence originates from a woman between 35 and 50 years old with alopecia areata. Some clones in this sample may be carry-over from other donors' samples. The DNA of the CDR3 is TGTGCCAGCAGCCAAGTCCCGAGCTATGGCTACACCTTC. Its translation is CASSQVPSYGYTF.